This TCR beta chain was identified during a study of T cell responses to AZD1222 COVID-19 vaccine. Study-wide results and limits: Only a handful of AZD1222 recipients, about six in all, had baseline seropositivity. Females outnumbered males among donors, who were mostly white British; clonal diversity was possibly underestimated.

Turning to this clone: Its matching antigen is unknown.

Here immunoSEQ multiplex PCR was the method, and the copy in TCRdb shows in-frame clones only, minus some. The data show 100,000 to 150,000 clones, with 85% to 90% seen just once and approximately 20% held by the top ten. Trimming stripped 2 bases from V and 6 bases from J, with 19 bases between. Germline V gene sequence: CDR1 KGHSH, CDR2 LQKENI. The CDR3 totals 16 residues. The source was peripheral blood, collected on day 0 of AZD1222 vaccination. The receptor comes from an adult in good health. This chain joins TRBV18 and TRBJ1-2, with D unresolved. The CDR3 sequence: CASSPFREPQEDGYTF. CDR3 DNA: TGTGCCAGCTCACCATTTCGGGAGCCTCAGGAGGATGGCTACACCTTC.